This T cell receptor beta chain was captured in a study of CD8+ T cells in alopecia areata. Study as a whole: Twice daily, treated patients received 5 to 10 mg of oral tofacitinib. Study-wide results and caveats: Lesional tissue from the scalp (especially in alopecia totalis/universalis) showed higher clonality than normal scalp. Sequencing of scalp samples also includes resident alphabeta T cells from normal skin.

Extracted RNA was reverse transcribed into cDNA, the sequencing template. Only in-frame clones appear in the TCRdb table, and some are missing; sequencing was by immunoSEQ multiplex PCR. The sample shows around 250,000 clones, under 80% of them seen only once. This clone was picked up a small number of times. Its antigen is unidentified. CDR3 size: 15 residues. J was trimmed by 8 bases and V by 4 bases; bases with no gene match: 6. Germline values: CDR1 SNHLY, CDR2 FYNNEI. Researchers took lesional scalp punch biopsies and peripheral blood from people who were alopecia areata patients. The V call is TRBV2, the J call TRBJ1-6; 9 bases are shared with TRBD1. The clonotype was recovered from a human donor with alopecia areata. The specimen comprised CD4+ T cells sorted from blood, sampled at week 0. DNA for the CDR3: TGTGCCAGCAGTGGGGGGACAGGGAGAGATTCACCCCTCCACTTT. It yields the protein CASSGGTGRDSPLHF. The entire variable domain, with the rest obtained from reference TRBV2 and TRBJ1-6, is as follows: EPEVTQTPSHQVTQMGQEVILRCVPISNHLYFYWYRQILGQKVEFLVSFYNNEISEKSEIFDDQFSVERPDGSNFTLKIRSTKLEDSAMYFCASSGGTGRDSPLHFGNGTRLTVT.